The entry below gives a single T cell receptor (beta chain) sequence along with its context. Its antigen remains unidentified. No much larger clone exists at a distance of one base, and base qualities are not known. In the prospective study, participants were about 18 to 89 years old, resided in around 25 geographic areas of the United States, and were enrolled through a virtual design. To assign participants to cohorts, the prospective study relied on clinical history that participants themselves reported in a screening survey and a study questionnaire. Recovered participants in ImmuneRACE Cohort 3 were defined as having two consecutive negative NP/OP PCR tests, clearance from a healthcare professional, or resolution of symptoms. Each participant in the prospective study had whole blood, serum and a nasopharyngeal or oropharyngeal swab collected by mobile phlebotomists. Additional blood draws and questionnaires over an approximately 2-month period could optionally be provided by prospective study participants. Prospective study blood samples were shipped either frozen or at room temperature before DNA extraction.

This specimen belongs to a study of blood T cell repertoires in COVID-19 (TCRdb year 2020). As for the study more broadly: Samples from collaborators originated in the United States, Italy and Spain and spanned both the acute and convalescent phases of COVID-19. The material from the prospective study consisted of cDNA or gDNA derived from T cells, B-cell-depleted T cells, or PBMCs. The dataset comprised deeply sampled blood TCRbeta repertoires from subjects exposed to, actively infected with, or recovered from COVID-19. A freely available public database, intended as a resource for researchers studying the immune response to SARS-CoV-2, is where the repertoires were released. The samples were drawn from the first 160 participants of the ongoing ImmuneRACE study and from over 950 subjects provided by 6 global collaborators. Nearly every sample came with metadata listing a de-identified subject ID, COVID-19 status, age in years and sex. Where available, HLA class I and class II types were obtained from metadata supplied by the sample provider rather than from assay-based typing.

The immunoSEQ Assay, a bias-controlled multiplex PCR, was used to amplify TCRbeta CDR3 regions from genomic DNA. Regarding the original processing steps: Nucleated cell counts per sample were estimated from amplification of reference gene primers within the assay. To quantify the absolute abundance of each unique TCRbeta CDR3 rearrangement, sequence reads were collapsed and filtered. Productive Simpson clonality was computed per sample as the square root of Simpson's diversity index over productive rearrangements. TCRdb carries this immuneACCESS record with in-frame sequences only. Its versions omit some clonotypes, under half of them owing to an unresolved V gene in the studies checked, with the rest unexplained. That table is the source of V, J and clone size, and D and trimming were worked out from the DNA. This sample holds around 470,000 clones; roughly 87% were observed only once. The ten most abundant clones make up approximately 0.65% of the sample.

Results the study describes overall, beyond this receptor: How much clinical and demographic metadata was included differed by source and by participant, and the metadata was provided uncurated.

The CDR3 runs 16 amino acids, cysteine and phenylalanine included. The kept DNA is CDR3 alone, 48 bases in frame from the first base. Reading the germline V gene gives CDR1 SGHTA and CDR2 FQGTGA. Trimming at the junction amounts to 1 base on V and 0 bases on J, and the germline ends lie 11 bases apart. Recombination linked TRBV7-3 to TRBJ2-3, with a tentative D gene TRBD1 over 6 matching bases. Sequencing was done on a sample of PBMCs or T cells enriched from blood (not recorded which). This receptor was identified in a man aged 18-30 years who had recovered from COVID-19. The nucleotide sequence is given as TGTGCCAGCAGCTTAAACCCAGGGGCAAGCACAGATACGCAGTATTTT. This sequence encodes CASSLNPGASTDTQYF.